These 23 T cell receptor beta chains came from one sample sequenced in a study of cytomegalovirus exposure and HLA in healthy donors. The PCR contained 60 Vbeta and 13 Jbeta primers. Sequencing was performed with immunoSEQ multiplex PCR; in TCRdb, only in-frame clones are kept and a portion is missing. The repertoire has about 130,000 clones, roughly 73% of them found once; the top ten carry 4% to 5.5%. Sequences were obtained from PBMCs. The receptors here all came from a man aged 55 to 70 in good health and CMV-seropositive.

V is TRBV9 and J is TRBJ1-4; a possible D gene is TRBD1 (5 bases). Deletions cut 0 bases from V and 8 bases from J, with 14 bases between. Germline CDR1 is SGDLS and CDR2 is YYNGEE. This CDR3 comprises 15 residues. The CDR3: CASSVGAGSGEKLFF. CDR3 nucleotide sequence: TGTGCCAGCAGCGTAGGGGCAGGGTCTGGAGAAAAACTGTTTTTT.

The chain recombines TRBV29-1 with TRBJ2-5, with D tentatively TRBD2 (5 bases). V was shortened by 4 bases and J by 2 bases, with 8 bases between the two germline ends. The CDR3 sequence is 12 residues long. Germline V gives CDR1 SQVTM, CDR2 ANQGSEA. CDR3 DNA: TGCAGCGTTGGAGCGGCACAAGAGACCCAGTACTTC. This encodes CSVGAAQETQYF.

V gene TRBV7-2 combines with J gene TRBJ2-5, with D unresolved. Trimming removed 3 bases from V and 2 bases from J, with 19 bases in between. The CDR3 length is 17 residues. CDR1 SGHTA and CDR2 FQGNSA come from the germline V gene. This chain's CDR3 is CASSLGLLGQEQETQYF. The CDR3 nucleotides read TGTGCCAGCAGCTTGGGTCTGTTAGGCCAGGAACAAGAGACCCAGTACTTC.

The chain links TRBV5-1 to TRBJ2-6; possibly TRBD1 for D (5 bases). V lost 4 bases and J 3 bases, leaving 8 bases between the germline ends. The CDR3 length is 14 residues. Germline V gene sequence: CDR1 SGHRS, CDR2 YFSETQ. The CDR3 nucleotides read TGCGCCAGCAGCCAGGGCAATGGGGCCAACGTCCTGACTTTC. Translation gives CASSQGNGANVLTF.

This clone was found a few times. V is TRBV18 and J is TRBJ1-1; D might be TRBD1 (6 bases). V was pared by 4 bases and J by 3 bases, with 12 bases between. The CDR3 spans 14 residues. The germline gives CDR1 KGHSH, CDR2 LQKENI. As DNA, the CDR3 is TGTGCCAGCTCACAAGAGGACAGCTACACTGAAGCTTTCTTT. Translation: CASSQEDSYTEAFF.

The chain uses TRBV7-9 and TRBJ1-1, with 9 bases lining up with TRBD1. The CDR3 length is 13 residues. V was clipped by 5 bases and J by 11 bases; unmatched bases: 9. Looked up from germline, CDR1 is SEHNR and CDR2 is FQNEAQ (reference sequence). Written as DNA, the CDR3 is TGTGCCAGCAGCCACCGGGACAGGGAAGGGGCTTTCTTT. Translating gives CASSHRDREGAFF.

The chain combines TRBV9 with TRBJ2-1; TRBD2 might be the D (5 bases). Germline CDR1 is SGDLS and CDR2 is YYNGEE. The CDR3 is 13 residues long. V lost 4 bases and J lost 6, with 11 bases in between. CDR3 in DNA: TGTGCCAGCAGCTCCCGGGAACGCAATGAGCAGTTCTTC. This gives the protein CASSSRERNEQFF.

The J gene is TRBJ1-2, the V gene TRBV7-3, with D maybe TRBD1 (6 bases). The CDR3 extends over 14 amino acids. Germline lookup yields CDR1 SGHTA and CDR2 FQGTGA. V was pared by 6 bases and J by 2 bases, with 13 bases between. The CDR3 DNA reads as TGTGCCAGCAGTTTTCGGACAGAAAACTATGGCTACACCTTC. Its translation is CASSFRTENYGYTF.

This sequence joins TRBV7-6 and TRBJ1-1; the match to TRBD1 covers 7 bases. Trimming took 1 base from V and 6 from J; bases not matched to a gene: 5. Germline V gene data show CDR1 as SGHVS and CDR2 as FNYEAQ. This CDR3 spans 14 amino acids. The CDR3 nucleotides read TGTGCCAGCAGCTTAGAAGGGGGCGCTGCTGAAGCTTTCTTT. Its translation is CASSLEGGAAEAFF.

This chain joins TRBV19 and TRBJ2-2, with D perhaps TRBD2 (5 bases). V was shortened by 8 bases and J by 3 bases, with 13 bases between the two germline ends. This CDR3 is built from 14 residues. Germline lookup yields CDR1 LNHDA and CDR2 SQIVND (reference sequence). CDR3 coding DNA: TGTGCCAGTCAATCGGGGTTTTACACCGGGGAGCTGTTTTTT. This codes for CASQSGFYTGELFF.

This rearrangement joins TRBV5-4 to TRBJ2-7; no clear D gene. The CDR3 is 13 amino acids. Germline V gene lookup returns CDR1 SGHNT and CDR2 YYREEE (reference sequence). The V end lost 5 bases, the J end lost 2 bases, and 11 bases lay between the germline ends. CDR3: CASSPPGPYEQYF. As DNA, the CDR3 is TGTGCCAGCAGTCCGCCTGGCCCCTACGAGCAGTACTTC.

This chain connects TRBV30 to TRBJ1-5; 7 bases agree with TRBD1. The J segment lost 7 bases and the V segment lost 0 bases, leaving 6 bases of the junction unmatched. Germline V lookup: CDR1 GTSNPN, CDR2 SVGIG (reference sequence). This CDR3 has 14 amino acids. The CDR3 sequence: CAWSVWAGGQPQHF. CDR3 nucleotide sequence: TGTGCCTGGAGTGTATGGGCAGGGGGACAGCCCCAGCATTTT.

The CDR3 DNA sequence: TGCGCCAGCAGCTTGGACACCCCGGGGGGGGTCTATGGCTACACCTTC. Protein product: CASSLDTPGGVYGYTF. V is TRBV5-1 and J is TRBJ1-2, with a possible D match to TRBD1 (5 bases). V lost 0 bases to trimming and J lost 4 bases, with 16 bases between them. This CDR3 has 16 residues. From germline, CDR1 is SGHRS and CDR2 YFSETQ.

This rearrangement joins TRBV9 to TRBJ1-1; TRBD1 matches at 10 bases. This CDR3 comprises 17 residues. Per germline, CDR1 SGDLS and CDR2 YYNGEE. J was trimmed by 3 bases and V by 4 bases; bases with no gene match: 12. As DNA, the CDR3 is TGTGCCAGCAGCCCCCGGACAGGTGGGACAGGGGACACTGAAGCTTTCTTT. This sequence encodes CASSPRTGGTGDTEAFF.

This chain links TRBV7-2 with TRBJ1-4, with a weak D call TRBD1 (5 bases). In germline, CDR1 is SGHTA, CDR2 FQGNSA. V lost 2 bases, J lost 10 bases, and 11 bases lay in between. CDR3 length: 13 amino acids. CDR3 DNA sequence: TGTGCCAGCAGCTTACAACTTAGGGGAAAACTGTTTTTT. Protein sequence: CASSLQLRGKLFF.

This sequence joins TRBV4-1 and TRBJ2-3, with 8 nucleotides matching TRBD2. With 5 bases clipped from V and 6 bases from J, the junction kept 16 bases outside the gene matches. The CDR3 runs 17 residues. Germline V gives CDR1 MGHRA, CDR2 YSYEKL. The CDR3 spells CASSTRGGRDGGDTQYF. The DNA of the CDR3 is TGCGCCAGCAGCACCCGGGGGGGCCGGGACGGGGGGGATACGCAGTATTTT.

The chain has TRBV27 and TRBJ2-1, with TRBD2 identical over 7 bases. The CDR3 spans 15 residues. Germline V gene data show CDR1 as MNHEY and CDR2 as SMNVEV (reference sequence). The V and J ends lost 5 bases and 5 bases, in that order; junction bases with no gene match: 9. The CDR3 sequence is CASSRPLAENNEQFF. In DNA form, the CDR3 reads TGTGCCAGCAGTAGACCCCTAGCGGAGAACAATGAGCAGTTCTTC.

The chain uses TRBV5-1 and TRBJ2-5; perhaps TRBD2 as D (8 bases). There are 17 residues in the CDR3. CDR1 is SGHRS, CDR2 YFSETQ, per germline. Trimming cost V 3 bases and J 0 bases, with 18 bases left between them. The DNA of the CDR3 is TGCGCCAGCAGCTGGCAGGGGGTAGCGGGGTACCAAGAGACCCAGTACTTC. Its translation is CASSWQGVAGYQETQYF.

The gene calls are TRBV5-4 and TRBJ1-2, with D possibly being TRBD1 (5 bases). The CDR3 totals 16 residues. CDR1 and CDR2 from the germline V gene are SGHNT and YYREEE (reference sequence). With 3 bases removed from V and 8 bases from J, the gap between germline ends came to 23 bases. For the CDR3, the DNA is TGTGCCAGCAGCTCCGCCCCGAGCAGGCGGGAGGGGGGCTACACCTTC. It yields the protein CASSSAPSRREGGYTF.

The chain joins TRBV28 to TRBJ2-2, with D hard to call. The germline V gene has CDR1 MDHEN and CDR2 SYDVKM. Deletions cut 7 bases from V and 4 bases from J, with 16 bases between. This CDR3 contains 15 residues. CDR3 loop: CASTKTMGFTGELFF. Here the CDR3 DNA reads TGTGCCAGCACCAAGACAATGGGTTTCACCGGGGAGCTGTTTTTT.

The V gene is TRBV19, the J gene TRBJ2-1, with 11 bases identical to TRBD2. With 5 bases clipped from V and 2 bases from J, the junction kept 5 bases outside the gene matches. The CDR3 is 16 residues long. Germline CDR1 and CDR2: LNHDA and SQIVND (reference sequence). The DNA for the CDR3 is TGTGCCAGTAGTCGGACTAGCGGGTATACCTACAATGAGCAGTTCTTC. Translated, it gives CASSRTSGYTYNEQFF.

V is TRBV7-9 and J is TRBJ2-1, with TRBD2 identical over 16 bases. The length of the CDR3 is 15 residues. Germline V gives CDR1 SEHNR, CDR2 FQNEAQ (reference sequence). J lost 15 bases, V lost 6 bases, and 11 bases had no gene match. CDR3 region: CASRPGTSGGAPLFF. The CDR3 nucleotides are TGTGCCAGCAGACCGGGGACTAGCGGGGGGGCCCCCCTGTTCTTC.

CDR3 DNA sequence: TGTGCCAGCAGGGGGGCTGGCTACACCTTC. Translating it yields CASRGAGYTF. The rearrangement joins TRBV28 to TRBJ1-2; D may be TRBD1 (6 bases). V dropped 6 bases and J dropped 7 bases, with 6 bases sitting between them. Germline CDR1 and CDR2: MDHEN and SYDVKM. This CDR3 contains 10 residues.